Reported below is one T cell receptor (beta chain). The sample originates from a study of blood T cells in healthy people across ages. Primed by a sample-barcoded 5' primer and a J-beta primer mix, a second PCR proceeded for about 6 to 11 cycles. A template-switch adaptor that had 12 random nucleotides put a tag on each cDNA molecule. TCRdb processed the 5' RACE reads anew with MiXCR; each CDR3 protein has one entry. The sample carries 950,000 to 1,200,000 distinct CDR3 sequences, 35% to 45% recorded once. Germline CDR1 DFQATT, CDR2 SNEGSKA (reference sequence). With 2 bases clipped from V and 2 bases from J, the junction kept 5 bases outside the gene matches. CDR3 size: 15 residues.

The rearrangement links TRBV20-1 to TRBJ1-5, with 8 positions matching TRBD1. The sequencing input was blood. The TCR was taken from a man aged 18 to 29 in good health. The CDR3 nucleotides read TGCAGTGCTAGACGGACAGGGACAGGCAATCAGCCCCAGCATTTT. Translated, it gives CSARRTGTGNQPQHF.